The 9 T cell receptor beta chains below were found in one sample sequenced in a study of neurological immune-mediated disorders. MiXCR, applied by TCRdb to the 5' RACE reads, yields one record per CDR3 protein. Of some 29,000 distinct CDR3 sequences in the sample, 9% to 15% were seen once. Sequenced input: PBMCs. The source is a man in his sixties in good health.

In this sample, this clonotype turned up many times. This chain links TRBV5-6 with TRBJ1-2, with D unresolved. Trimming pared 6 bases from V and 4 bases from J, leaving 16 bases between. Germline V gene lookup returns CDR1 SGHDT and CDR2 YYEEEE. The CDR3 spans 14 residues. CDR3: CASTMGRDSYGYTF. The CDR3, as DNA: TGTGCCAGCACAATGGGCCGGGATAGCTATGGCTACACCTTC. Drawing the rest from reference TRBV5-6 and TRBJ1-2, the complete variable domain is DAGVTQSPTHLIKTRGQQVTLRCSPKSGHDTVSWYQQALGQGPQFIFQYYEEEERQRGNFPDRFSGHQFPNYSSELNVNALLLGDSALYLCASTMGRDSYGYTFGSGTRLTVV.

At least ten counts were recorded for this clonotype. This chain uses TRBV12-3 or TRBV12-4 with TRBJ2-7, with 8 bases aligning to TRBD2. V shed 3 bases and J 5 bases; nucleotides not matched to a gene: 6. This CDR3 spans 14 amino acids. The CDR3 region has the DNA TGTGCCAGCAGTTTGAGCGGGGGAGCCCACGAGCAGTACTTC. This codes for CASSLSGGAHEQYF.

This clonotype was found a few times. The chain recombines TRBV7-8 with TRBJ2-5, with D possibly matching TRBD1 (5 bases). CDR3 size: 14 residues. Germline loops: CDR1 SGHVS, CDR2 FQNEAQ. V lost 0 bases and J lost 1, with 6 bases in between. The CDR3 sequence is CASSLAGVQETQYF. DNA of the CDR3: TGTGCCAGCAGCTTAGCAGGGGTCCAAGAGACCCAGTACTTC.

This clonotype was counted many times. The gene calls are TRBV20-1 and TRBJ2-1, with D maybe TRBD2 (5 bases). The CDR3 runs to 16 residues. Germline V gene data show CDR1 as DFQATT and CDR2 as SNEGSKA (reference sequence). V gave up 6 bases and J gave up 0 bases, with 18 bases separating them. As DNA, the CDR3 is TGCAGTGCACGACTACTGGGCGGCAGCTCCTACAATGAGCAGTTCTTC. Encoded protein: CSARLLGGSSYNEQFF.

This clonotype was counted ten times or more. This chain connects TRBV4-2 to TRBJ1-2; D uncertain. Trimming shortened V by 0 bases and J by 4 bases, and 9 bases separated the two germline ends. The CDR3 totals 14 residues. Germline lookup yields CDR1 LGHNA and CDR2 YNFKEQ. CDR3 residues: CASSQDPNLYGYTF. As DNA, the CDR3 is TGTGCCAGCAGCCAAGATCCCAATCTCTATGGCTACACCTTC.

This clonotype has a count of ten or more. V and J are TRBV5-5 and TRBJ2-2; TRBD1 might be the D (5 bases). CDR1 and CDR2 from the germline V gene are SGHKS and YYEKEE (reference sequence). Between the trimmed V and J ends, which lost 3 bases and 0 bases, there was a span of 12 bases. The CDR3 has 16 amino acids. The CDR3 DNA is TGTGCCAGCAGCTGGATGGACAAAACGAACACCGGGGAGCTGTTTTTT. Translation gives CASSWMDKTNTGELFF.

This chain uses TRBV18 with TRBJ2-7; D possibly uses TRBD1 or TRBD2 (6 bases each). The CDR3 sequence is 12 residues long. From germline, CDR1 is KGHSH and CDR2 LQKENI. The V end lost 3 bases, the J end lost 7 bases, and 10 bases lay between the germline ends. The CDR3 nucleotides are TGTGCCAGCTCACCTGGGGGGCATGAGCAGTACTTC. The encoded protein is CASSPGGHEQYF.

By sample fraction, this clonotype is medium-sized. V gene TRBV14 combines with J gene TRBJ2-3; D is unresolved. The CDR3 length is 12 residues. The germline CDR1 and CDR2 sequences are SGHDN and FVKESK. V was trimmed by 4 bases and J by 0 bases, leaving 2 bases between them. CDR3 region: CASSRSTDTQYF. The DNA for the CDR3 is TGTGCCAGCAGCCGAAGCACAGATACGCAGTATTTT.

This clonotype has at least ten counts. In nucleotides, the CDR3 is TGTGCCAGCAGCTTAAGGGCAGACTACGAGCAGTACTTC. It is translated as CASSLRADYEQYF. The chain is built from TRBV7-3 and TRBJ2-7; D not resolved. With 1 base removed from V and 3 bases from J, the gap between germline ends came to 7 bases. The length of the CDR3 is 13 residues. CDR1 and CDR2 from the germline V gene are SGHTA and FQGTGA.